These 29 T cell receptor beta chains were sequenced from one sample in a study of molecular identifiers for immune sequencing clone quantification. TCRdb ran MiXCR on the PCR reads and lists one entry per CDR3 protein. The sample shows under 350,000 distinct CDR3 sequences, roughly a quarter of them seen only once. The sequenced sample was naive CD8+ T cells from blood, with Jurkat cell RNA spiked in. As to subset: FACS-sorted CD8+CD4-CCR7+CD45RA+ naive T cells. Receptors originate from a human donor in good health. Some libraries in this study had Jurkat cell RNA spiked in.

This clonotype was picked up a small number of times. V usage is TRBV2 and J usage is TRBJ2-1; D may be TRBD2 (5 bases). Trimming removed 2 bases at V and 1 base at J, with 12 bases between. CDR1 SNHLY and CDR2 FYNNEI come from the germline V gene. The CDR3 totals 16 residues. DNA for the CDR3: TGTGCCAGCAGTGAAACGGCACTAGGTTCCTACAATGAGCAGTTCTTC. Translated, it gives CASSETALGSYNEQFF.

In this sample, this clonotype turned up many times. The chain uses TRBV24-1 and TRBJ1-1; D possibly corresponds to TRBD1 (5 bases). The germline CDR1 and CDR2 sequences are KGHDR and SFDVKD. V dropped 3 bases and J dropped 8 bases, with 12 bases sitting between them. This CDR3 is 13 amino acids long. The CDR3 DNA is TGTGCCACCAGTGATCGGGACGGCGCCGAAGCTTTCTTT. This sequence encodes CATSDRDGAEAFF.

Of note for this clonotype: Sequence at one end of the junction differs from germline and may be a read error. The CDR3 loop is CARSYGRSGRASYEQYF. The CDR3 nucleotides read TGTGCCCGCAGTTACGGTCGCTCGGGACGGGCCTCCTACGAGCAGTACTTC. V gene TRBV6-2 or TRBV6-3 combines with J gene TRBJ2-7, with D possibly called TRBD1 or TRBD2 (5 bases each). The CDR3 length is 17 residues. In germline, CDR1 is MNHEY, CDR2 SVGEGT.

Concerning this clonotype: This may be a read error: a much more frequent sequence differs by one nucleotide. The chain couples TRBV29-1 to TRBJ1-1; a weak D match, TRBD1 (5 bases). V was pared by 7 bases and J by 6 bases, with 18 bases between. The germline CDR1 and CDR2 sequences are SQVTM and ANQGSEA. This CDR3 region has 13 residues. The CDR3 sequence: CSAREGSNPEAFF. Here the CDR3 DNA reads TGCAGCGCGCGGGAGGGGTCGAATCCTGAAGCTTTCTTT.

This clonotype was seen more than once but under ten times. The chain uses TRBV19 and TRBJ2-3, with 9 bases aligning to TRBD1. V dropped 0 bases and J dropped 5; count of bases not matched to a gene: 3. Germline loops: CDR1 LNHDA, CDR2 SQIVND (reference sequence). The CDR3 has 15 amino acids. In nucleotides, the CDR3 is TGTGCCAGTAGTATAGACCGGGACAGGGAAGATACGCAGTATTTT. Translated: CASSIDRDREDTQYF.

Concerning this clonotype itself: A single base separates this from a much larger clone, so it may be a read error. The rearrangement joins TRBV4-3 to TRBJ2-6, with a weak D call TRBD1 (6 bases). This CDR3 spans 16 amino acids. Germline V gene data show CDR1 as LGHNA and CDR2 as YSLEER. CDR3 in amino acids: CASSPTGLTGASVLTF. CDR3 DNA: TGCGCCAGCAGCCCGACAGGCTTGACTGGGGCCAGCGTCCTGACTTTC.

This clonotype was seen repeatedly, ten times or more. The chain carries TRBV7-2 and TRBJ1-4, with D uncertain. V shed 1 base and J shed 0 bases, with 9 bases lying between them. Per the germline V gene, CDR1 is SGHTA and CDR2 is FQGNSA. The CDR3 extends over 16 amino acids. CDR3 loop: CASSLGFQATNEKLFF. In DNA form, the CDR3 reads TGTGCCAGCAGCTTAGGGTTTCAAGCAACTAATGAAAAACTGTTTTTT.

Concerning this clonotype: Being one base from a much bigger clone, this may be a read error. The chain uses TRBV27 and TRBJ1-5; D remains ambiguous. The CDR3 spans 14 residues. Germline V gene lookup returns CDR1 MNHEY and CDR2 SMNVEV (reference sequence). V gave up 5 bases and J gave up 6 bases, with 14 bases separating them. The CDR3 nucleotides read TGTGCCAGCAGTCTACGTTCCACGGGTCAGCCCCAGCATTTT. Encoded protein: CASSLRSTGQPQHF.

With regard to this clonotype: Without the conserved terminal phenylalanine or tryptophan, this CDR3 likely stems from a read error. The chain carries TRBV14 and TRBJ2-7; 8 bases are shared with TRBD2. Germline V gene data show CDR1 as SGHDN and CDR2 as FVKESK. Trimming removed 4 bases from V and 3 bases from J; junction bases left unmatched: 11. CDR3 size: 16 residues. CDR3 protein: CASSRLTGTRVYEQYS. The CDR3 bases are TGTGCCAGCAGCCGGTTGACCGGGACTAGAGTCTACGAGCAGTACTCC.

This clonotype was recorded a few times. V and J are TRBV6-5 and TRBJ1-1, with D maybe TRBD1 (5 bases). The CDR3 covers 18 residues. The ends were cut back, 6 bases at V and 1 base at J, with 24 bases in the middle. Germline CDR1 is MNHEY and CDR2 is SVGAGI. The CDR3 DNA sequence: TGTGCCAGCAGATCCGAGTGGGGCGGATTCACTAAGAACACTGAAGCTTTCTTT. Its translation is CASRSEWGGFTKNTEAFF.

Details on this clonotype: A read error is possible here, since a much larger clone lies one base away. The chain couples TRBV7-3 to TRBJ2-5; D might be TRBD1 or TRBD2, each matching 5 bases. Germline assignment: CDR1 SGHTA and CDR2 FQGTGA. The CDR3 is 14 amino acids. This chain's CDR3 is CASSSAGAQETQSF. The CDR3 nucleotides are TGTGCCAGCAGCTCCGCCGGGGCCCAGGAGACCCAGTCCTTC.

The chain recombines TRBV20-1 with TRBJ2-7; TRBD1 might be the D (6 bases). Germline CDR1 reads DFQATT; CDR2 reads SNEGSKA (reference sequence). The CDR3 contains 13 residues. V lost 3 bases and J lost 4, with 13 bases in between. In DNA, the CDR3 is TGCAGTGCTAGTAACAGGGTGAGGTACGAGCAGTACTTC. Translating gives CSASNRVRYEQYF.

The V and J genes are TRBV4-3 and TRBJ1-1, with 11 nucleotides matching TRBD1. Losses at the gene ends were 4 bases for V and 1 base for J; bases not matched to a gene: 17. CDR1 is LGHNA, CDR2 YSLEER, per germline. The CDR3 runs 20 residues. CDR3 in amino acids: CASSRVKSWTGGAENTEAFF. The CDR3 region has the DNA TGCGCCAGCAGCCGAGTGAAGAGTTGGACAGGGGGCGCGGAGAACACTGAAGCTTTCTTT.

This clonotype was observed at least ten times. The DNA for the CDR3 is TGTGCCAGCAGCTCACCCGACAGGGTTTACGAGCAGTACTTC. Its translation is CASSSPDRVYEQYF. V and J are TRBV7-2 and TRBJ2-7; 7 positions agree with TRBD1. Germline CDR1 is SGHTA and CDR2 is FQGNSA. V dropped 4 bases and J dropped 4; count of bases not matched to a gene: 7. The CDR3 covers 14 residues.

This clonotype was observed a handful of times. V gene TRBV12-3 or TRBV12-4 combines with J gene TRBJ1-2, with 8 nucleotides matching TRBD1. With V trimmed by 6 bases and J by 3 bases, 12 bases remained unmatched. CDR3 length: 16 amino acids. The CDR3 DNA is TGTGCCAGCAGCCAATCTGGACAGGGCCGGGACTATGGCTACACCTTC. This sequence encodes CASSQSGQGRDYGYTF.

On this clonotype itself: This may be a read error, as it is one base from a much larger clone. The V and J genes are TRBV5-6 and TRBJ1-1, with TRBD1 as a possible D gene (5 bases). Germline V gene lookup returns CDR1 SGHDT and CDR2 YYEEEE. The CDR3 loop spans 14 amino acids. The CDR3 DNA reads as TGTGCCAGCAGCGCCGGACAACCGAACACTGAAGCTTACTTT. This gives the protein CASSAGQPNTEAYF.

CDR3 sequence reads: CASSQDVIARGLNTEAFF. Here the CDR3 DNA reads TGCGCCAGCAGCCAAGATGTAATAGCCCGAGGGTTGAACACTGAAGCTTTCTTT. This chain connects TRBV4-3 to TRBJ1-1; D gene unclear. Germline loops: CDR1 LGHNA, CDR2 YSLEER. The V and J ends lost 0 bases and 0 bases respectively, with 17 bases between them. The CDR3 runs to 18 residues.

This clonotype was picked up many times. The rearrangement links TRBV12-3 or TRBV12-4 to TRBJ2-5; possibly TRBD1 or TRBD2 for D (5 bases each). The CDR3 covers 14 residues. V was shortened by 4 bases and J by 1 base, with 10 bases between the two germline ends. CDR3 residues: CASSSRDGQETQYF. The CDR3 DNA reads as TGTGCCAGCAGTTCCCGGGACGGCCAAGAGACCCAGTACTTC.

The V and J genes are TRBV6-5 and TRBJ2-7, with D possibly matching TRBD2 (6 bases). The CDR3 contains 14 residues. Trimming took off 4 bases at V and 6 bases at J, with 16 bases between the two ends. The germline CDR1 and CDR2 sequences are MNHEY and SVGAGI. The DNA of the CDR3 is TGTGCCAGCAGTTGGACCAATCGGGGGTTCGAGCAGTACTTC. The encoded protein is CASSWTNRGFEQYF.

The chain has TRBV6-2 or TRBV6-3 and TRBJ1-5; D call uncertain. With 0 bases removed from V and 7 bases from J, the gap between germline ends came to 7 bases. This CDR3 has 13 residues. Germline CDR1 reads MNHEY; CDR2 reads SVGEGT. The CDR3 coding sequence is TGTGCCAGCAGTTACTCGTTCCCCCAGCCCCAGCATTTT. Its protein is CASSYSFPQPQHF.

The genes are TRBV19 and TRBJ1-1; no definite D call. V lost 0 bases and J lost 2, with 10 bases in between. CDR1 is LNHDA, CDR2 SQIVND, per germline (reference sequence). This CDR3 has 15 amino acids. Here the CDR3 reads CASSIDLGPNTEAFF. The CDR3, as DNA: TGTGCCAGTAGTATAGATCTTGGACCAAACACTGAAGCTTTCTTT. The entire variable domain, with the rest obtained from reference TRBV19 and TRBJ1-1, is as follows: DGGITQSPKYLFRKEGQNVTLSCEQNLNHDAMYWYRQDPGQGLRLIYYSQIVNDFQKGDIAEGYSVSREKKESFPLTVTSAQKNPTAFYLCASSIDLGPNTEAFFGQGTRLTVV.

This clonotype was counted at least ten times. This chain joins TRBV29-1 and TRBJ1-1, with TRBD1 as a possible D gene (5 bases). V lost 2 bases, J lost 0 bases, and 7 bases lay in between. CDR1 and CDR2 (germline): SQVTM, ANQGSEA. The length of the CDR3 is 13 residues. The CDR3 is CSVERGMNTEAFF. The CDR3 nucleotides read TGCAGCGTTGAAAGGGGAATGAACACTGAAGCTTTCTTT.

Concerning this clonotype itself: A much more abundant neighbour one base away suggests this may be a read error. Here the CDR3 omits its conserved ending phenylalanine or tryptophan, so a read error is the likely source. V is TRBV9 and J is TRBJ2-3, with 8 bases lining up with TRBD2. The ends lost 3 bases at V and 1 base at J; junction bases unmatched: 4. CDR1 and CDR2 from the germline V gene are SGDLS and YYNGEE. The CDR3 sequence is 15 residues long. The CDR3 bases are TGTGCCAGCAGCGGTACTAGCGGCGGCACAGATACGCAGTATTCT. Translating gives CASSGTSGGTDTQYS.

This clonotype was detected only once. Mismatch with germline at one junction end may stem from a read error. The chain is built from TRBV9 and TRBJ2-7, with no clear D. Per germline, CDR1 SGDLS and CDR2 YYNGEE. There are 13 residues in the CDR3. CDR3 nucleotide sequence: TGTGCCAGCAGCCCAGGAACCCCCCACGAGCAGCACTTC. Protein product: CASSPGTPHEQHF.

This clonotype was found a few times. CDR3 coding DNA: TGTGCCAGCAGCCTGGGGGGACAGCAGTACTTC. The encoded protein is CASSLGGQQYF. This sequence joins TRBV7-9 and TRBJ2-7; D may be TRBD2 (6 bases). The CDR3 loop spans 11 amino acids. Germline CDR1 SEHNR, CDR2 FQNEAQ (reference sequence). V dropped 5 bases and J dropped 8 bases, with 10 bases sitting between them.

The CDR3 DNA reads TGCAGTGCTAGAGAAAGGGGGCGCAGGACCGGGGAGCTGTTTTTT. Translation gives CSARERGRRTGELFF. The chain couples TRBV20-1 to TRBJ2-2, with 7 positions matching TRBD1. The CDR3 sequence is 15 residues long. The V gene end was trimmed by 0 bases and the J gene end by 5 bases; junction bases not matched to a gene: 6. The germline V gene has CDR1 DFQATT and CDR2 SNEGSKA (reference sequence).

The rearrangement uses TRBV10-3 and TRBJ2-3; no clear D gene. Trimming took 2 bases from V and 3 from J, leaving 0 bases between them. The germline V gene encodes CDR1 ENHRY and CDR2 SYGVKD. The CDR3 totals 11 residues. The CDR3: CAISETDTQYF. The DNA of the CDR3 is TGTGCCATCAGTGAGACAGATACGCAGTATTTT.

This clonotype was recorded at least ten times. The chain joins TRBV24-1 to TRBJ1-1; the D is unclear. Germline V CDR1 and CDR2: KGHDR, SFDVKD. V shed 3 bases and J shed 1 base, with 5 bases lying between them. The CDR3 is 13 residues long. CDR3 DNA sequence: TGTGCCACCAGTGATACCAGGAACACTGAAGCTTTCTTT. Encoded protein: CATSDTRNTEAFF.

CDR3 sequence reads: CASSYAAGTTEAFF. DNA of the CDR3: TGTGCCAGCAGTTACGCGGCAGGGACCACTGAAGCTTTCTTT. This chain links TRBV6-5 with TRBJ1-1; D is possibly TRBD1 (5 bases). Germline V gene lookup returns CDR1 MNHEY and CDR2 SVGAGI. The CDR3 is 14 residues long. Trimming left V 2 bases short and J 4 bases short, with 11 bases between.